One sample yielded the 21 T cell receptor beta chains listed below, sequenced in a study of blood T cells in healthy people across ages. A sample-barcoded 5' primer and a J-beta primer mix were used in a second PCR of roughly 6 to 11 cycles. TCRdb analysed the 5' RACE reads with MiXCR anew, one entry per CDR3 protein. This sample has fewer than 2,000,000 distinct CDR3 sequences, with around 35% found just once. Sequencing input: blood. These receptors were obtained from a woman in her twenties or thirties in good health.

The CDR3 DNA follows: TGTGCCAGCAGCTCCGGGGCGGTGGGGGAGACCCAGTACTTC. Protein product: CASSSGAVGETQYF. This rearrangement joins TRBV5-4 to TRBJ2-5, with D tentatively TRBD1 or TRBD2 (5 bases each). Germline V gene sequence: CDR1 SGHNT, CDR2 YYREEE (reference sequence). V was trimmed by 3 bases and J by 5 bases, leaving 14 bases between them. The CDR3 runs 14 residues.

V is TRBV20-1 and J is TRBJ1-5; possibly TRBD1 for D (5 bases). V lost 0 bases and J lost 4, with 13 bases in between. Germline V gene lookup returns CDR1 DFQATT and CDR2 SNEGSKA (reference sequence). The CDR3 loop spans 15 amino acids. Here the CDR3 DNA reads TGCAGTGCTAGAGAGGTGGGACGGATTAATCAGCCCCAGCATTTT. This codes for CSAREVGRINQPQHF.

This chain links TRBV19 with TRBJ1-2, with 7 bases identical to TRBD1. V shed 6 bases, J shed 5 bases, and the junction held 3 bases outside the gene matches. Per germline, CDR1 LNHDA and CDR2 SQIVND (reference sequence). The CDR3 has 12 residues. CDR3 region: CASSTGEYGYTF. CDR3 DNA: TGTGCCAGTAGCACAGGGGAATATGGCTACACCTTC.

This clonotype came up a few times. This chain links TRBV6-5 with TRBJ2-1; 13 bases agree with TRBD2. With 7 bases clipped from V and 9 bases from J, the junction kept 6 bases outside the gene matches. Germline V lookup: CDR1 MNHEY, CDR2 SVGAGI. This CDR3 is built from 14 residues. CDR3 protein: CASKLAGGPTEQFF. The CDR3 region has the DNA TGTGCCAGCAAACTAGCGGGGGGGCCTACTGAGCAGTTCTTC.

The sample holds many counts of this clonotype. The genes are TRBV5-6 and TRBJ2-3; D remains ambiguous. Germline V lookup: CDR1 SGHDT, CDR2 YYEEEE. Trimming cost V 7 bases and J 4 bases, with 13 bases left between them. CDR3 length: 13 residues. The CDR3 sequence: CASAQTTADTQYF. As DNA, the CDR3 is TGTGCCAGCGCCCAGACCACGGCAGATACGCAGTATTTT.

The chain links TRBV11-2 to TRBJ1-2, with D unclear. CDR1 SGHAT and CDR2 FQNNGV come from the germline V gene. The V end was cut by 3 bases, the J end by 8 bases, with 13 bases between. The CDR3 contains 13 residues. The CDR3 reads CASSFSPREGYTF. The CDR3 region has the DNA TGTGCCAGCAGCTTCTCACCGAGGGAGGGCTACACCTTC.

This chain links TRBV5-1 with TRBJ2-1, with 9 nucleotides matching TRBD2. J lost 10 bases, V lost 0 bases, and 8 bases had no gene match. CDR3 length: 15 amino acids. Germline lookup yields CDR1 SGHRS and CDR2 YFSETQ. The CDR3 here is CASSLGTAGGREQFF. The DNA of the CDR3 is TGCGCCAGCAGCTTGGGTACAGCGGGGGGACGGGAGCAGTTCTTC.

The gene calls are TRBV12-3 or TRBV12-4 and TRBJ1-2, with 9 positions matching TRBD1. After removal of 1 base from V and 5 bases from J, the junction contained 5 bases not matched to a gene. This CDR3 has 15 amino acids. The CDR3 sequence: CASSLERQGVYGYTF. The CDR3 DNA follows: TGTGCCAGCAGTTTAGAACGACAGGGGGTATATGGCTACACCTTC.

The chain links TRBV20-1 to TRBJ1-1, with D perhaps matching TRBD1 (5 bases). Germline CDR1 and CDR2: DFQATT and SNEGSKA (reference sequence). The V and J ends lost 3 bases and 11 bases respectively, with 22 bases between them. This CDR3 is built from 14 residues. The CDR3 sequence is CSASGDPGTLRAFF. DNA of the CDR3: TGCAGTGCTAGCGGGGACCCAGGGACGTTACGGGCTTTCTTT.

Turning to this clonotype: It may be a read error: a sequence one base away is much more abundant. The chain joins TRBV12-3 or TRBV12-4 to TRBJ2-5; the match to TRBD1 covers 7 bases. V dropped 7 bases and J dropped 7; count of bases not matched to a gene: 9. The CDR3 consists of 13 residues. The CDR3 region is CASIQGDGVTQYF. The CDR3 DNA reads TGTGCCAGCATCCAGGGGGATGGGGTGACCCAGTACTTC.

V usage is TRBV5-1 and J usage is TRBJ2-5; weak D call: TRBD2 (6 bases). The V end was cut by 4 bases, the J end by 2 bases, with 18 bases between. Germline V gene data show CDR1 as SGHRS and CDR2 as YFSETQ. This CDR3 is built from 16 residues. The CDR3 loop reads CASSVGGTELQETQYF. The CDR3 DNA follows: TGCGCCAGCAGCGTTGGTGGGACTGAGCTTCAAGAGACCCAGTACTTC.

This clonotype was counted many times. One junction end does not reproduce the germline sequence, and a read error may be involved. This chain joins TRBV11-2 and TRBJ2-7; D uncertain. CDR1 SGHAT and CDR2 FQNNGV come from the germline V gene. This CDR3 spans 12 amino acids. CDR3 amino acids: CASSLGFYEQYF. CDR3 nucleotides: TGTGCCAGCAGTTTAGGTTTCTACGAGCAGTACTTC. Supplemented by reference TRBV11-2 and TRBJ2-7, the full variable domain reads EAGVAQSPRYKIIEKRQSVAFWCNPISGHATLYWYQQILGQGPKLLIQFQNNGVVDDSQLPKDRFSAERLKGVDSTLKIQPAKLEDSAVYLCASSLGFYEQYFGPGTRLTVT.

This clonotype was counted only a few times. The V gene is TRBV20-1, the J gene TRBJ2-5; D unresolved. V was clipped by 0 bases and J by 1 base, with 18 bases between them. Germline V gives CDR1 DFQATT, CDR2 SNEGSKA (reference sequence). The CDR3 spans 17 residues. The CDR3 DNA is TGCAGTGCTAGAGATCTGCCAGTCCTTCGAAGCCAAGAGACCCAGTACTTC. It is translated as CSARDLPVLRSQETQYF.

This clonotype was seen a handful of times. The chain couples TRBV20-1 to TRBJ2-2, with a tentative D call TRBD1 (6 bases). The CDR3 runs to 16 residues. Germline V gene lookup returns CDR1 DFQATT and CDR2 SNEGSKA (reference sequence). The V end was cut by 0 bases, the J end by 4 bases, with 15 bases between. The CDR3 sequence: CSARDGWDTRTGELFF. The CDR3 DNA follows: TGCAGTGCTAGAGATGGTTGGGACACTCGCACCGGGGAGCTGTTTTTT.

This clonotype has a handful of counts. The chain has TRBV25-1 and TRBJ1-6; D is possibly TRBD1 (5 bases). V lost 6 bases to trimming and J lost 13 bases, with 19 bases between them. Per germline, CDR1 MGHDK and CDR2 SYGVNS. The CDR3 extends over 14 amino acids. CDR3 loop: CASRGEKMMSPLHF. CDR3 in DNA: TGTGCCAGCAGGGGGGAGAAAATGATGTCTCCCCTCCACTTT.

A note on this clonotype: The germline gene is not matched at one end of the junction; a read error may be the cause. The chain uses TRBV6-6 and TRBJ2-3; D unclear. Germline CDR1 MNHNY, CDR2 SVGAGI (reference sequence). The CDR3 loop spans 17 amino acids. CDR3 nucleotides: TGTGCCAGCGGTTACTCGAAGGACGCACCTAGCACAGATACGCAGTATTTT. It specifies CASGYSKDAPSTDTQYF.

This chain joins TRBV24-1 and TRBJ2-1; possibly TRBD1 for D (5 bases). V dropped 3 bases and J dropped 5 bases, with 16 bases sitting between them. This CDR3 spans 16 amino acids. Germline V gene sequence: CDR1 KGHDR, CDR2 SFDVKD. In nucleotides, the CDR3 is TGTGCCACCAGTGATGGGTCCAAGGGGTCTCACAATGAGCAGTTCTTC. Protein product: CATSDGSKGSHNEQFF.

Only a few counts were recorded for this clonotype. The rearrangement joins TRBV7-9 to TRBJ1-4; D is uncertain. The V end lost 6 bases, the J end lost 5 bases, and 19 bases lay between the germline ends. This CDR3 contains 16 residues. CDR1 and CDR2 (germline): SEHNR, FQNEAQ (reference sequence). CDR3 sequence: CASSPPGGIENEKLFF. The CDR3 coding sequence is TGTGCCAGCAGTCCCCCGGGAGGGATCGAGAATGAAAAACTGTTTTTT.

This clonotype was seen a handful of times. This chain joins TRBV25-1 and TRBJ2-3; 11 bases match TRBD2. CDR3 length: 17 amino acids. CDR1 MGHDK and CDR2 SYGVNS come from the germline V gene. After removal of 3 bases from V and 1 base from J, the junction contained 6 bases not matched to a gene. The CDR3 protein is CASSDVLAGEGTDTQYF. CDR3 nucleotide sequence: TGTGCCAGCAGTGATGTACTAGCGGGGGAGGGCACAGATACGCAGTATTTT.

This clonotype was recorded once. The rearrangement joins TRBV7-3 to TRBJ2-3, with D possibly being TRBD1 or TRBD2 (6 bases each). CDR1 and CDR2 from the germline V gene are SGHTA and FQGTGA. With 1 base removed from V and 5 bases from J, the gap between germline ends came to 13 bases. The CDR3 loop spans 15 amino acids. CDR3 protein: CASSLRGAVIDTQYF. The DNA of the CDR3 is TGTGCCAGCAGCTTAAGGGGGGCCGTAATAGATACGCAGTATTTT.

With regard to this clonotype: Since a much larger clone is just one base distant, this may be a read error. The rearrangement joins TRBV4-1 to TRBJ2-7; tentative D call: TRBD1 (6 bases). Trimming cost V 1 base and J 10 bases, with 20 bases left between them. Germline V CDR1 and CDR2: MGHRA, YSYEKL. The CDR3 contains 15 residues. CDR3 residues: CASSQVGAKGDTQYF. For the CDR3, the DNA is TGCGCCAGCAGCCAAGTTGGCGCTAAGGGGGACACTCAGTACTTC.